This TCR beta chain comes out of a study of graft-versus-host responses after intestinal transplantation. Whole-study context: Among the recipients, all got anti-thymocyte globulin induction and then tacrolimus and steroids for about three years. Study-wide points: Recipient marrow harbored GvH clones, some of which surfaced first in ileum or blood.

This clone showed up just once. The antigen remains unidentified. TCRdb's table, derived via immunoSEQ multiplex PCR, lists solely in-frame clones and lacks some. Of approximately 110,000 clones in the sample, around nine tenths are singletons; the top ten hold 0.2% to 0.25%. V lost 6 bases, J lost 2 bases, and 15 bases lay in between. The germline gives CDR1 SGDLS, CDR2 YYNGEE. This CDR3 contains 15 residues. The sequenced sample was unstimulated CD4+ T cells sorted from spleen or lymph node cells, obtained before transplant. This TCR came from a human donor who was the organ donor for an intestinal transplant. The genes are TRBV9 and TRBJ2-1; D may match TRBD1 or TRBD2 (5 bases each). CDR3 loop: CASTPRDGPYNEQFF. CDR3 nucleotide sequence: TGTGCCAGCACCCCCAGGGACGGGCCCTACAATGAGCAGTTCTTC.